The 23 T cell receptor beta chains given below trace back to one sample, sequenced in a study of shared clonotypes between healthy human individuals. Naive CD8 isolation took CD45RO-negative cells positively selected for CCR7 and excluded terminally differentiated effector memory CD45RA+ cells. Measured with immunoSEQ multiplex PCR; TCRdb has only the in-frame clones, and not every one. The sample records 2 million or so clones, roughly 95% being singletons. Sequencing input: naive CD8+ T cells sorted from blood. Receptors originate from a young man in good health.

V usage is TRBV13 and J usage is TRBJ2-2, with 8 positions matching TRBD2. The length of the CDR3 is 15 residues. Germline CDR1 PRHDT, CDR2 FYEKMQ (reference sequence). V lost 5 bases and J lost 1; bases outside the gene matches: 3. CDR3 sequence (DNA): TGTGCCAGCAGCCCCGCGGGGGGGAACACCGGGGAGCTGTTTTTT. It translates to CASSPAGGNTGELFF.

The chain combines TRBV19 with TRBJ2-7, with D possibly being TRBD2 (5 bases). Germline CDR1 LNHDA, CDR2 SQIVND (reference sequence). Trimming took 5 bases from V and 4 from J, leaving 12 bases between them. The CDR3 length is 13 residues. The CDR3 loop is CASSPHGEYEQYF. The CDR3 nucleotides are TGTGCCAGTAGTCCTCATGGGGAGTACGAGCAGTACTTC.

The chain employs TRBV7-2 and TRBJ2-7; TRBD2 matches 9 bases. From germline, CDR1 is SGHTA and CDR2 FQGNSA. The V gene end was trimmed by 4 bases and the J gene end by 4 bases; junction bases not matched to a gene: 5. The CDR3 sequence is 14 residues long. CDR3 residues: CASSSQGLAYEQYF. The CDR3 bases are TGTGCCAGCAGCTCCCAGGGACTAGCTTACGAGCAGTACTTC.

The genes are TRBV9 and TRBJ2-1; 9 bases fit TRBD1. Germline V gene lookup returns CDR1 SGDLS and CDR2 YYNGEE. Trimming removed 4 bases from V and 9 bases from J; junction bases left unmatched: 11. There are 15 residues in the CDR3. CDR3 sequence (DNA): TGTGCCAGCAGCCTTGGGGGACAGGGATCTGGTGAGCAGTTCTTC. It encodes CASSLGGQGSGEQFF.

The genes are TRBV10-3 and TRBJ2-7; D might be TRBD1 (5 bases). Germline CDR1 is ENHRY and CDR2 is SYGVKD. V lost 0 bases and J lost 5, with 11 bases in between. The CDR3 sequence is 14 residues long. CDR3 DNA sequence: TGTGCCATCAGTGAGTCGGGGCTGACAAACGAGCAGTACTTC. This sequence encodes CAISESGLTNEQYF.

This clone has a single count. This chain joins TRBV9 and TRBJ2-7; 10 bases agree with TRBD2. J lost 4 bases, V lost 0 bases, and 10 bases had no gene match. The CDR3 extends over 17 amino acids. Looked up from germline, CDR1 is SGDLS and CDR2 is YYNGEE. The CDR3 region has the DNA TGTGCCAGCAGCGTAGCATCCAGGACTAGCGGTATTTACGAGCAGTACTTC. Protein: CASSVASRTSGIYEQYF.

For this clone: This specimen includes other DNA sequences encoding the same CDR3. The gene calls are TRBV29-1 and TRBJ2-7; D remains ambiguous. CDR1 is SQVTM and CDR2 is ANQGSEA in the germline V gene. This CDR3 is 10 amino acids long. V was shortened by 7 bases and J by 3 bases, with 7 bases between the two germline ends. The CDR3 sequence is CSAVGYEQYF. The CDR3 DNA sequence: TGCAGCGCCGTGGGCTACGAGCAGTACTTC.

This clone was detected once. This rearrangement joins TRBV5-1 to TRBJ2-1, with D maybe TRBD2 (6 bases). The CDR3 extends over 15 amino acids. Germline CDR1 and CDR2: SGHRS and YFSETQ. V was trimmed by 4 bases and J by 5 bases, leaving 16 bases between them. CDR3 amino acids: CASSTNPREHNEQFF. The CDR3 DNA follows: TGCGCCAGCAGCACGAATCCACGGGAGCACAATGAGCAGTTCTTC.

V is TRBV7-2 and J is TRBJ2-3; 9 bases map to TRBD2. The CDR3 consists of 13 residues. The V gene's germline CDR1 is SGHTA and CDR2 FQGNSA. Unmatched junction bases numbered 5, after V lost 7 bases and J lost 6 bases. The CDR3 spells CASTGLASDTQYF. DNA of the CDR3: TGTGCCAGCACGGGACTAGCTAGCGATACGCAGTATTTT. The full variable domain, completed using reference TRBV7-2 and TRBJ2-3, is GAGVSQSPSNKVTEKGKDVELRCDPISGHTALYWYRQSLGQGLEFLIYFQGNSAPDKSGLPSDRFSAERTGGSVSTLTIQRTQQEDSAVYLCASTGLASDTQYFGPGTRLTVL.

The chain uses TRBV10-1 and TRBJ2-7; 13 bases align to TRBD2. The junction had 3 bases not matched to a gene; V was cut back by 0 bases and J by 10 bases. The germline CDR1 and CDR2 sequences are WNHNN and SYGVQD (reference sequence). The CDR3 extends over 14 amino acids. This chain's CDR3 is CASSESGTSGVQYF. The CDR3 DNA follows: TGCGCCAGCAGTGAGTCGGGGACTAGCGGGGTCCAGTACTTC.

A remark on this clone: At the DNA level, this CDR3 is encoded by other sequences in the same sample as well. The chain uses TRBV27 and TRBJ1-5; TRBD1 is a possible D gene (5 bases). V lost 3 bases and J 0 bases, leaving 6 bases between the germline ends. The germline CDR1 and CDR2 sequences are MNHEY and SMNVEV (reference sequence). The CDR3 runs to 14 residues. CDR3 sequence: CASSFTGSNQPQHF. CDR3 DNA: TGTGCCAGCAGTTTTACAGGTAGCAATCAGCCCCAGCATTTT.

J is TRBJ2-3 and V is TRBV28, with D hard to call. The CDR3 runs 13 residues. V was pared by 1 base and J by 5 bases, with 7 bases between. Germline CDR1 MDHEN, CDR2 SYDVKM. DNA of the CDR3: TGTGCCAGCAGTTTATTACTGGAAGATACGCAGTATTTT. It yields the protein CASSLLLEDTQYF.

The chain links TRBV28 to TRBJ1-1; D is unclear. V dropped 11 bases and J dropped 2 bases, with 12 bases sitting between them. Looked up from germline, CDR1 is MDHEN and CDR2 is SYDVKM. The CDR3 is 12 amino acids. DNA for the CDR3: TGTGCCTGCCGGGATACAAACACTGAAGCTTTCTTT. Amino acid sequence: CACRDTNTEAFF.

This sequence joins TRBV19 and TRBJ1-1; TRBD1 might be the D (5 bases). CDR3 length: 13 residues. Germline lookup yields CDR1 LNHDA and CDR2 SQIVND (reference sequence). The germline V and J ends were trimmed by 6 bases and 6 bases, with 14 bases remaining between them. The CDR3 nucleotides read TGTGCCAGTAGCGCAGGGTTTGAGTCTGAAGCTTTCTTT. This encodes CASSAGFESEAFF.

V is TRBV6-1 and J is TRBJ2-3; 9 positions match TRBD1. The CDR3 has 15 residues. J was trimmed by 6 bases and V by 1 base; bases with no gene match: 5. CDR1 is MNHNS, CDR2 SASEGT, per germline. The CDR3 nucleotides are TGTGCCAGCAGTGAAGAGGACAGGGGAGGGGATACGCAGTATTTT. Encoded protein: CASSEEDRGGDTQYF.

This chain links TRBV19 with TRBJ2-2; the D is unclear. Trimming took 2 bases from V and 3 from J, leaving 13 bases between them. The germline V gene encodes CDR1 LNHDA and CDR2 SQIVND (reference sequence). The CDR3 has 16 residues. The CDR3 is CASSIKASQYTGELFF. Here the CDR3 DNA reads TGTGCCAGTAGTATAAAGGCCAGCCAGTACACCGGGGAGCTGTTTTTT.

The chain joins TRBV5-1 to TRBJ2-1; possibly TRBD1 for D (5 bases). The germline V gene has CDR1 SGHRS and CDR2 YFSETQ. The ends were cut back, 4 bases at V and 8 bases at J, with 16 bases in the middle. The CDR3 runs to 14 residues. CDR3: CASSPFPGSYEQFF. The CDR3, as DNA: TGCGCCAGCAGCCCATTTCCAGGGTCGTATGAGCAGTTCTTC.

The chain recombines TRBV9 with TRBJ2-7, with TRBD1 matching 8 bases. The germline CDR1 and CDR2 sequences are SGDLS and YYNGEE. Trimming removed 3 bases from V and 2 bases from J; junction bases left unmatched: 10. CDR3 length: 16 residues. CDR3 nucleotide sequence: TGTGCCAGCAGCGCCTTCCAGGGGGCGCTTCCCTACGAGCAGTACTTC. Translating gives CASSAFQGALPYEQYF.

The chain is built from TRBV6-1 and TRBJ1-6; D gene uncertain. Germline CDR1 and CDR2: MNHNS and SASEGT. There are 15 residues in the CDR3. Between the trimmed V and J ends, which lost 2 bases and 9 bases, there was a span of 14 bases. CDR3 in amino acids: CASSEIGPVGSPLHF. CDR3 nucleotide sequence: TGTGCCAGCAGTGAAATTGGACCTGTTGGTTCACCCCTCCACTTT.

The chain is built from TRBV12-5 and TRBJ2-7; unclear D gene. V shed 2 bases and J shed 2 bases, with 4 bases lying between them. This CDR3 region has 12 residues. Germline V gene data show CDR1 as LGHNT and CDR2 as FRNRAP. The CDR3 nucleotides read TGTGCTAGTGGTTTGTCCACCTACGAGCAGTACTTC. Translation gives CASGLSTYEQYF.

This chain connects TRBV20-1 to TRBJ1-5, with D perhaps TRBD1 (5 bases). The CDR3 sequence is 9 residues long. Trimming stripped 7 bases from V and 8 bases from J, with 6 bases between. CDR1 is DFQATT, CDR2 SNEGSKA, per germline (reference sequence). The CDR3: CSGGEPQHF. The CDR3 bases are TGCAGTGGGGGGGAGCCCCAGCATTTT.

The genes are TRBV29-1 and TRBJ2-4; 7 positions match TRBD2. The germline V gene has CDR1 SQVTM and CDR2 ANQGSEA. With V trimmed by 3 bases and J by 9 bases, 5 bases remained unmatched. The CDR3 consists of 12 residues. CDR3 residues: CSVDGEGAIQYF. CDR3 nucleotide sequence: TGCAGCGTTGACGGGGAGGGCGCCATTCAGTACTTC. The full variable domain, its missing parts supplied by reference TRBV29-1 and TRBJ2-4, is SAVISQKPSRDICQRGTSLTIQCQVDSQVTMMFWYRQQPGQSLTLIATANQGSEATYESGFVIDKFPISRPNLTFSTLTVSNMSPEDSSIYLCSVDGEGAIQYFGAGTRLSVL.

V is TRBV6-5 and J is TRBJ1-2; a possible D gene is TRBD1 (5 bases). The CDR3 has 16 amino acids. Trimming took 0 bases from V and 4 from J, leaving 15 bases between them. Germline V gene lookup returns CDR1 MNHEY and CDR2 SVGAGI. The CDR3 sequence is CASSYSGPQGAYGYTF. DNA for the CDR3: TGTGCCAGCAGTTACTCGGGGCCACAAGGGGCCTATGGCTACACCTTC.